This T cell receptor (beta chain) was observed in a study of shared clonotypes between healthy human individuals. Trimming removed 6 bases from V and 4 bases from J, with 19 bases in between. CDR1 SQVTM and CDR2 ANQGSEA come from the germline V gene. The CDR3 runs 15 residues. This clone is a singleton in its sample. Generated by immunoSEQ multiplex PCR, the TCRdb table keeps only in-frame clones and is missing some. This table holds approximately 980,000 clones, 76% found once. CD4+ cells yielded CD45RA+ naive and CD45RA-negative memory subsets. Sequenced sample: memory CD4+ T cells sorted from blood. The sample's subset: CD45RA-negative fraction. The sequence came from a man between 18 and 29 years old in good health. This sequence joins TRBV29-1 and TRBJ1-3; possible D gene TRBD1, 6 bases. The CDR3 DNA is TGCAGCGTAGTACTCAGGGGATCTAGCGGAAACACCATATATTTT. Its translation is CSVVLRGSSGNTIYF.